A selection of T cell receptor beta chains follows, all from one sample in a study of T cells after yellow fever vaccination. TCRdb re-derived calls from the 5' RACE reads in MiXCR, one entry per CDR3 protein. The sample lists under 550,000 distinct CDR3 sequences, less than 25% occurring once. Sequencing was performed on PBMCs, taken 21 days after the first yellow fever vaccination. These receptor sequences come from a young man who received the YFV17D yellow fever vaccine. Each CDR3 is given with its conserved first and last residue. Each record gives: clone size, D gene, V gene, J gene, CDR3 DNA, CDR3 protein. D genes are given only for firm matches. Only some rows state a clone size, as once, few, many or a class for expanded clones.

size: .
D: .
V: TRBV14
J: TRBJ1-2
DNA: TGTGCCAGCAGCCCCACCCCCCTGAGGTTACGGCCGTATGGCTACACCTTC
CDR3: CASSPTPLRLRPYGYTF

size: .
D: .
V: TRBV2
J: TRBJ1-2
DNA: TGTGCCAGCAGTAAGGACGGTCATGGCTACACCTTC
CDR3: CASSKDGHGYTF

size: few
D: .
V: TRBV12-3/TRBV12-4
J: TRBJ2-4
DNA: TGTGCCAGCAGTGTGGGGGCGGGGTGGGCCAAAAACATTCAGTACTTC
CDR3: CASSVGAGWAKNIQYF

size: .
D: .
V: TRBV19
J: TRBJ1-1
DNA: TGTGCCAGTAGAAGGACACGGGTTTCTGAAGCTTTCTTT
CDR3: CASRRTRVSEAFF

size: many
D: TRBD2
V: TRBV10-3
J: TRBJ2-5
DNA: TGTGCCATCGGAAGGACTAGCGGGGGGGCGGCGGAGACCCAGTACTTC
CDR3: CAIGRTSGGAAETQYF

size: .
D: .
V: TRBV6-5
J: TRBJ2-3
DNA: TGTGCCAGCAGTTACCGGGGCCCTAGCACAGATACGCAGTATTTT
CDR3: CASSYRGPSTDTQYF

size: .
D: .
V: TRBV9
J: TRBJ2-1
DNA: TGTGCCAGCAGCGTCCGCGGGGCAGGGTCCAATGAGCAGTTCTTC
CDR3: CASSVRGAGSNEQFF

size: few
D: .
V: TRBV14
J: TRBJ2-5
DNA: TGTGCCAGCAGCCCTCTCGCCGCTAGGGAGACCCAGTACTTC
CDR3: CASSPLAARETQYF

size: .
D: TRBD1
V: TRBV5-4
J: TRBJ2-7
DNA: TGTGCCAGCAGCCATACCGGGACAGCTCTTTACGAGCAGTACTTC
CDR3: CASSHTGTALYEQYF

size: few
D: .
V: TRBV5-4
J: TRBJ2-1
DNA: TGTGCCAGCAGCCACACGCCAGGTTACAATGAGCAGTTCTTC
CDR3: CASSHTPGYNEQFF

size: once
D: .
V: TRBV12-3/TRBV12-4
J: TRBJ1-1
DNA: TGTGCCAGCAGTTTAGGGACAGTCATGAACACTGAAGCTTTCTTT
CDR3: CASSLGTVMNTEAFF

size: many
D: .
V: TRBV3-1
J: TRBJ2-7
DNA: TGTGCCAGCAGCCAAGAACAGGGGCGGGGGCAGTACTTC
CDR3: CASSQEQGRGQYF

size: few
D: .
V: TRBV6-2/TRBV6-3
J: TRBJ2-3
DNA: TGTGCCAGCAGTTATCGACGCACAGATACGCAGTATTTT
CDR3: CASSYRRTDTQYF

size: few
D: .
V: TRBV25-1
J: TRBJ2-5
DNA: TGTGCCGCAGGAGAGGGGAGGCAGACCCAGTACTTC
CDR3: CAAGEGRQTQYF

size: many
D: .
V: TRBV6-2/TRBV6-3
J: TRBJ2-1
DNA: TGTGCCAGCAGTTACTGGTCTGGGACAAAGTACAATGAGCAGTTCTTC
CDR3: CASSYWSGTKYNEQFF

size: .
D: .
V: TRBV4-3
J: TRBJ2-7
DNA: TGCGCCAGCAGCCAAGATTTCTCGGTAGGCGAGCAGTACTTC
CDR3: CASSQDFSVGEQYF

size: .
D: .
V: TRBV27
J: TRBJ2-2
DNA: TGTGCCAGCAGTTTTTCTGGGACCACCGGGGAGCTGTTTTTT
CDR3: CASSFSGTTGELFF

size: .
D: .
V: TRBV5-1
J: TRBJ1-4
DNA: TGCGCCAGCAGCTTGGAGGCGGGAAAACTGTTTTTT
CDR3: CASSLEAGKLFF

size: few
D: .
V: TRBV6-5
J: TRBJ2-1
DNA: TGTGCCAGCAGTTCGGGACGTCTGAGTGAGCAGTTCTTC
CDR3: CASSSGRLSEQFF

size: few
D: .
V: TRBV7-2
J: TRBJ1-2
DNA: TGTGCCAGCAGCGCAGGGCGGGCCTATGGCTACACCTTC
CDR3: CASSAGRAYGYTF

size: few
D: TRBD2
V: TRBV5-1
J: TRBJ2-1
DNA: TGCGCCAGCAGCGGGAGGGTTCGGCCAGAGGGCAATGAGCAGTTCTTC
CDR3: CASSGRVRPEGNEQFF

size: few
D: TRBD1
V: TRBV4-1
J: TRBJ2-4
DNA: TGCGCCAGCAGCCGACAGGGGGGGATAGCCAAAAACATTCAGTACTTC
CDR3: CASSRQGGIAKNIQYF

size: .
D: TRBD1
V: TRBV7-3
J: TRBJ1-1
DNA: TGTGCCAGCAGCCAAGGGGGTCCAGGGGGTACTGAAGCTTTCTTT
CDR3: CASSQGGPGGTEAFF

size: few
D: TRBD1
V: TRBV5-1
J: TRBJ2-2
DNA: TGCGCCAGCAGAACGGCAGGGGGTATGGGGGAGCTGTTTTTT
CDR3: CASRTAGGMGELFF

size: .
D: .
V: TRBV20-1
J: TRBJ2-1
DNA: TGCAGTGCTAGAGATCGGTCGGTCAATGAGCAGTTCTTC
CDR3: CSARDRSVNEQFF

size: .
D: .
V: TRBV6-1
J: TRBJ2-2
DNA: TGTGCCAGCGCACCCCGCCCGGACTTCTTTAACACCGGGGAGCTGTTTTTT
CDR3: CASAPRPDFFNTGELFF

size: .
D: .
V: TRBV19
J: TRBJ2-5
DNA: TGTGCCAGTAGTAACGGTCGACAGTCCGAGACCCAGTACTTC
CDR3: CASSNGRQSETQYF

size: .
D: .
V: TRBV6-5
J: TRBJ2-1
DNA: TGTGCCAGCAGTTACTCCGGGACCGTAGAGCAGTTCTTC
CDR3: CASSYSGTVEQFF

size: few
D: .
V: TRBV29-1
J: TRBJ2-7
DNA: TGCAGCGTGCCTGGGGAGCAGTACTTC
CDR3: CSVPGEQYF

size: .
D: .
V: TRBV12-3/TRBV12-4
J: TRBJ2-1
DNA: TGTGCCAGCAGTTTAGCCTGGAGACGGCTCAATGAGCAGTTCTTC
CDR3: CASSLAWRRLNEQFF

size: few
D: TRBD1
V: TRBV18
J: TRBJ1-2
DNA: TGTGCCAGCTCACCCCAGGGACAGGGAATCTATGGCTACACCTTC
CDR3: CASSPQGQGIYGYTF

size: .
D: .
V: TRBV9
J: TRBJ2-2
DNA: TGTGCCAGCAGAGGATTAGGGAACACCGGGGAGCTGTTTTTT
CDR3: CASRGLGNTGELFF